These T cell receptor beta chains were read from a single sample in a study of immune evolution from preneoplasia to lung adenocarcinoma. Only in-frame clones appear in the TCRdb table, and some are missing; sequencing was by immunoSEQ multiplex PCR. The data show thousands of clones, around 80% seen once. The sample taken for sequencing was FFPE minimally invasive lung adenocarcinoma tissue. The receptors shown here come from a person aged 60 to 85 with lung adenocarcinoma. The CDR3 runs from the conserved cysteine through the conserved F or W.

j_call v_call cdr3_aa
TRBJ1-5 TRBV19 CASSSRPLYSNQPQHF
TRBJ1-5 TRBV7-2 CASSFSQDNQPQHF
TRBJ2-7 TRBV18 CASSPERVSYEQYF
TRBJ2-5 TRBV6-5 CATSAGEGETQYF
TRBJ2-5 TRBV28 CASSFLAAQETQYF
TRBJ1-4 TRBV15 CATRRGAGVEKLFF
TRBJ2-3 TRBV11-1 CASSQGSGRDPVTQYF
TRBJ1-4 TRBV13 CASSLAPGQWENTNEKLFF
TRBJ2-2 TRBV4-1 CASSHMGIRNTGELFF
TRBJ2-7 TRBV6-1 CASSDGVGIYEQYF
TRBJ1-3 TRBV7-2 CASSLIGNSGNTIYF
TRBJ2-7 TRBV6-5 CASSGGAYEQYF
TRBJ2-7 TRBV4-1 CASSLETSGGRRYF
TRBJ2-5 TRBV7-2 CASSHQGGGETQYF
TRBJ1-2 TRBV5-4 CASSSDRSGYTF
TRBJ2-1 TRBV30 CALEYSYNEQFF
TRBJ2-3 TRBV9 CASSVEQRTDTQYF
TRBJ2-3 TRBV11-2 CASSLRVLSTDTQYF
TRBJ2-2 TRBV30 CAWVGTSGIAGELFF
TRBJ1-1 TRBV6-6 CASSYSAGAPNTEAFF
TRBJ2-7 TRBV30 CAWSHWGVAAYEQYF
TRBJ1-5 TRBV15 CATSSDREQPQHF
TRBJ2-4 TRBV29-1 CSVVGQNIQYF
TRBJ1-4 TRBV7-2 CASRRQGWGEKLFF
TRBJ2-7 TRBV7-2 CASSLTSGPLPAQQYF
TRBJ1-2 TRBV2 CASSERRGGNGYTF
TRBJ2-2 TRBV2 CASKTTGANTGELFF
TRBJ2-1 TRBV7-9 CASSLGDSPYNEQFF
TRBJ1-1 TRBV5-6 CASSFQVGLTTEAFF
TRBJ2-2 TRBV5-4 CASSLEVNTGELFF
TRBJ2-3 TRBV7-7 CASSFKFSDTQYF
TRBJ2-1 TRBV7-7 CASSLHPGQSSYNEQFF
TRBJ2-1 TRBV18 CASSPMDSDNEQFF
TRBJ1-2 TRBV4-1 CASSQVGWPPLHGGYTF
TRBJ2-5 TRBV4-3 CASSHRTQETQYF
TRBJ2-7 TRBV6-1 CASSAGQGVYEQYF
TRBJ2-5 TRBV11-2 CASSPDGQETQYF
TRBJ1-3 TRBV10-3 CAIIPDVGNTIYF
TRBJ2-3 TRBV5-4 CASSLDGTGGWSTDTQYF
TRBJ2-7 TRBV14 CASSQDVWEQYF
TRBJ2-3 TRBV7-3 CASSLGLAGDTQYF
TRBJ2-1 TRBV5-4 CASSPGRENLNEQFF
TRBJ2-1 TRBV27 CASSFSSRGRNEQFF
TRBJ2-7 TRBV9 CASSVEGQVDEQYF
TRBJ2-3 TRBV29-1 CSLTGDLTDTQYF
TRBJ1-5 TRBV7-8 CASSLAQTGDQPQHF
TRBJ2-2 TRBV28 CASSYPTGELFF
TRBJ2-3 TRBV6-4 CASSEAGGRTDTQYF
TRBJ2-7 TRBV28 CASSSSGRFYEQYF
TRBJ2-3 TRBV28 CASSSSWGGSTDTQYF
TRBJ2-7 TRBV29-1 CSVHPTGKPYEQYF
TRBJ2-3 TRBV29-1 CSVELGVGDTQYF